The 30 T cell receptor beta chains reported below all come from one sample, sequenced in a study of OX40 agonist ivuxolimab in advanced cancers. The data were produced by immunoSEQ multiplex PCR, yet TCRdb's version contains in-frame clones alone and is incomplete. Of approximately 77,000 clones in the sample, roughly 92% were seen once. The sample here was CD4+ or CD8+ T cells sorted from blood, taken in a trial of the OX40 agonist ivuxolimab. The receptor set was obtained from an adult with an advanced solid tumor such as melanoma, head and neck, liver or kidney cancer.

CDR3 loop: CASSTPGTSGIYEQYF. DNA for the CDR3: TGTGCCAGCAGTACGCCCGGGACTAGCGGGATATACGAGCAGTACTTC. The rearrangement links TRBV28 to TRBJ2-7; 13 bases map to TRBD2. The length of the CDR3 is 16 residues. With V trimmed by 5 bases and J by 4 bases, 8 bases remained unmatched. Germline V CDR1 and CDR2: MDHEN, SYDVKM. Full variable domain (remainder filled in from reference TRBV28 and TRBJ2-7): DVKVTQSSRYLVKRTGEKVFLECVQDMDHENMFWYRQDPGLGLRLIYFSYDVKMKEKGDIPEGYSVSREKKERFSLILESASTNQTSMYLCASSTPGTSGIYEQYFGPGTRLTVT.

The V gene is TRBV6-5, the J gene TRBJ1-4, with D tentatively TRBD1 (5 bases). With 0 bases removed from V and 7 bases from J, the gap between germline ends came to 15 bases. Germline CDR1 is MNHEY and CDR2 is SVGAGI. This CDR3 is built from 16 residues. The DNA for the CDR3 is TGTGCCAGCAGTTACTCAGGTGTCCAGGGTGGTGAAAAACTGTTTTTT. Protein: CASSYSGVQGGEKLFF.

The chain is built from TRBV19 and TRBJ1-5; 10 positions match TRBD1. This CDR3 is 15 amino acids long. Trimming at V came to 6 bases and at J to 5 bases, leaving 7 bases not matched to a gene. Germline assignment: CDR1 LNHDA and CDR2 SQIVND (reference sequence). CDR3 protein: CASRPGQGYYQPQHF. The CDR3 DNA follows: TGTGCCAGTAGACCGGGACAGGGGTATTATCAGCCCCAGCATTTT.

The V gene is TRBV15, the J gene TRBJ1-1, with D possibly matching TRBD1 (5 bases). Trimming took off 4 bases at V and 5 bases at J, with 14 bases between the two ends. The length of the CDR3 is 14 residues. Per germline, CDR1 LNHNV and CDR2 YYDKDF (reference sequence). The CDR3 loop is CATSTTQDSTEAFF. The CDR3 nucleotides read TGTGCCACCAGCACTACACAGGATTCGACTGAAGCTTTCTTT.

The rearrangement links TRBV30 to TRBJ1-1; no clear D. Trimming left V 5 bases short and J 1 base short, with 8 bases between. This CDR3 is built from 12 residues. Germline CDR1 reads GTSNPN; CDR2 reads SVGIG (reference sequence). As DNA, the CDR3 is TGTGCCTGGTCCCCGGGGAACACTGAAGCTTTCTTT. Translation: CAWSPGNTEAFF.

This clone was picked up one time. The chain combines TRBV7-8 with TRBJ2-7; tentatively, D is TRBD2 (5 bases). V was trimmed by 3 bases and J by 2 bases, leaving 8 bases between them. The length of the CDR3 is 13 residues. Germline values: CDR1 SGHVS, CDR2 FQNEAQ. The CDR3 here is CASSFSGAYEQYF. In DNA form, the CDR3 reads TGTGCCAGCAGCTTTTCCGGGGCCTACGAGCAGTACTTC.

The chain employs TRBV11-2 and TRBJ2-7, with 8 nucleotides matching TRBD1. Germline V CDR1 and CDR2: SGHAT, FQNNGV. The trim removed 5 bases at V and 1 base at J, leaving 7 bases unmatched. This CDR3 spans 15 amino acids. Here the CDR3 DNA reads TGTGCCAGCAGCGACCTCGGACAGGGATCCTACGAGCAGTACTTC. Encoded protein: CASSDLGQGSYEQYF.

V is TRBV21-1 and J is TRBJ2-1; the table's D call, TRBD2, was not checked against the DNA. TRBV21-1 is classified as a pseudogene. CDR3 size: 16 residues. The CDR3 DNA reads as TGTGCCAGCAGCAAAGCCTCCGGGGTGGGAAACCCCAGGCCGTTCTTC. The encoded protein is CASSKASGVGNPRPFF.

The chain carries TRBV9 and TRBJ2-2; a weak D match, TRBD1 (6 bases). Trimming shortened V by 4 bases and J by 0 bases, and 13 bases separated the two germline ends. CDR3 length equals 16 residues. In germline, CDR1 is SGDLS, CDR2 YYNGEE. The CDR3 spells CASSHWDIPNTGELFF. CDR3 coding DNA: TGTGCCAGCAGCCACTGGGACATACCGAACACCGGGGAGCTGTTTTTT.

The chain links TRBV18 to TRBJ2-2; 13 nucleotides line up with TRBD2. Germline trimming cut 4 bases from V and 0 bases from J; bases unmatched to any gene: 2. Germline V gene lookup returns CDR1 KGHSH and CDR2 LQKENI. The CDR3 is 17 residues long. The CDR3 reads CASSHGLAGANTGELFF. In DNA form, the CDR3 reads TGTGCCAGCTCACACGGACTAGCGGGAGCGAACACCGGGGAGCTGTTTTTT.

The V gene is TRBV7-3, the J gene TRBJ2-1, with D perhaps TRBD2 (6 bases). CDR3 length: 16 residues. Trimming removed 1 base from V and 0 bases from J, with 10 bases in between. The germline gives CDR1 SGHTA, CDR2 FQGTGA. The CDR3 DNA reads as TGTGCCAGCAGCTTAAATTCGGGGGTCTCCTACAATGAGCAGTTCTTC. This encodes CASSLNSGVSYNEQFF.

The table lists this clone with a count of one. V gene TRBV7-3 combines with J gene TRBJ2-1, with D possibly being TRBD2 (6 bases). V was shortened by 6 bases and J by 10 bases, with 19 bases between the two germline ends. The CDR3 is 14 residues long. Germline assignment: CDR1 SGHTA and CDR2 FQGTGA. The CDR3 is CASSHGTARREQFF. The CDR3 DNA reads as TGTGCCAGCAGTCACGGGACTGCTCGCCGGGAGCAGTTCTTC.

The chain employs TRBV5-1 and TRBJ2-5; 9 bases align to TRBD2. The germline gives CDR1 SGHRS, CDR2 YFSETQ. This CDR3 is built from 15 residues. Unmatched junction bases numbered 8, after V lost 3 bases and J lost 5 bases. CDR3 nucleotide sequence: TGCGCCAGCAGCTCCGGACTAGCGACCCTGGAGACCCAGTACTTC. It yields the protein CASSSGLATLETQYF.

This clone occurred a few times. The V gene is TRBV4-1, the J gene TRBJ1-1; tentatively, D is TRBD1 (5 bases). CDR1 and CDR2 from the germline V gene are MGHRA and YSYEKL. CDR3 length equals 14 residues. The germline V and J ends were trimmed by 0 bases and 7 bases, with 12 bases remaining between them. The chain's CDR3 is CASSQETVGVEAFF. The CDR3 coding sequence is TGCGCCAGCAGCCAAGAAACTGTGGGGGTTGAAGCTTTCTTT.

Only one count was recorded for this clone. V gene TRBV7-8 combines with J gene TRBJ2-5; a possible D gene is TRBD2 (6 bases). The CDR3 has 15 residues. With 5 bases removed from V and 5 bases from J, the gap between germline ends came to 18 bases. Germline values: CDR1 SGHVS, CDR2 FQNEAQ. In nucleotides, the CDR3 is TGTGCCAGCAGCCCCCTCGGGAGACCTTATGAGACCCAGTACTTC. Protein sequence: CASSPLGRPYETQYF.

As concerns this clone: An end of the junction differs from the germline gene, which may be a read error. CDR3 sequence: CASSPPGGTGGQKTQYF. The CDR3 DNA reads TGTGCCAGCAGCCCCCCGGGGGGGACAGGGGGCCAAAAGACCCAGTACTTC. The chain employs TRBV11-3 and TRBJ2-5, with 12 bases that match TRBD1. CDR1 and CDR2 from the germline V gene are SGHNT and YENEEA. The CDR3 length is 17 residues.

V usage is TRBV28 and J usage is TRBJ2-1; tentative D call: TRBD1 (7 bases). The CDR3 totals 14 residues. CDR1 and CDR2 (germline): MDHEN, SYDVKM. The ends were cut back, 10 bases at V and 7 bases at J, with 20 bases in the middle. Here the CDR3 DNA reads TGTGCCACCGGAGGGACAGCTCCAAGTAATGAGCAGTTCTTC. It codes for CATGGTAPSNEQFF.

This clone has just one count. CDR3 in amino acids: CASSQEAGVYNEQFF. The CDR3 nucleotides read TGTGCCAGCAGCCAAGAAGCGGGAGTTTATAATGAGCAGTTCTTC. The chain employs TRBV4-2 and TRBJ2-1, with TRBD2 matching over 8 bases. The V and J ends lost 0 bases and 7 bases, in that order; junction bases with no gene match: 5. This CDR3 region has 15 residues. CDR1 LGHNA and CDR2 YNFKEQ come from the germline V gene.

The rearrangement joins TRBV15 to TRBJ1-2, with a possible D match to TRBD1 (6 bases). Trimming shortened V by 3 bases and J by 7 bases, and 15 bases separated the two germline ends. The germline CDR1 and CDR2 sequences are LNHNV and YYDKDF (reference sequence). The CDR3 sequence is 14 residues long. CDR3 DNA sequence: TGTGCCACCAGCAGGTTGGGACAATTTCGTGGCTACACCTTC. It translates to CATSRLGQFRGYTF. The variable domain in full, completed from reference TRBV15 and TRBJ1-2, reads DAMVIQNPRYQVTQFGKPVTLSCSQTLNHNVMYWYQQKSSQAPKLLFHYYDKDFNNEADTPDNFQSRRPNTSFCFLDIRSPGLGDTAMYLCATSRLGQFRGYTFGSGTRLTVV.

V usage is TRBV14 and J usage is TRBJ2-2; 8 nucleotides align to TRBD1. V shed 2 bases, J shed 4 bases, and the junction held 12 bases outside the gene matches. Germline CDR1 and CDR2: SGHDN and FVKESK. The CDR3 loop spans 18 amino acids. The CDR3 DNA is TGTGCCAGCAGCCAAAGGCTCGGGACAGGCGCTGGCACCGGGGAGCTGTTTTTT. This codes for CASSQRLGTGAGTGELFF.

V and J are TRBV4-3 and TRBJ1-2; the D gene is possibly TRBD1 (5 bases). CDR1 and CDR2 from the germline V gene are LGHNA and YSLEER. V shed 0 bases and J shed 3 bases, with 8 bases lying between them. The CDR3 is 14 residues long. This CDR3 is CASSQDWGDYGYTF. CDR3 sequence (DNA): TGCGCCAGCAGCCAAGATTGGGGGGACTATGGCTACACCTTC.

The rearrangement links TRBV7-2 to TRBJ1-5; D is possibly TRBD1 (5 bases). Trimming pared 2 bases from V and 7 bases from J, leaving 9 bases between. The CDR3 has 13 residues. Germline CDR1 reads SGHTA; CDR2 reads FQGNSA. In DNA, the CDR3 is TGTGCCAGCAGCTTACTTACAGGCCAGCCCCAGCATTTT. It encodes CASSLLTGQPQHF.

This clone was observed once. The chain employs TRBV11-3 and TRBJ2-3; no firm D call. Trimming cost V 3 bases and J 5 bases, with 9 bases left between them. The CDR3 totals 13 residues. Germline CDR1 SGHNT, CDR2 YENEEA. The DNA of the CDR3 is TGTGCCAGCAGCTTGACCCCCTTAGATACGCAGTATTTT. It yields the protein CASSLTPLDTQYF. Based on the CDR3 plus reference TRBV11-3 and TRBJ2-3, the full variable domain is EAGVVQSPRYKIIEKKQPVAFWCNPISGHNTLYWYLQNLGQGPELLIRYENEEAVDDSQLPKDRFSAERLKGVDSTLKIQPAELGDSAVYLCASSLTPLDTQYFGPGTRLTVL.

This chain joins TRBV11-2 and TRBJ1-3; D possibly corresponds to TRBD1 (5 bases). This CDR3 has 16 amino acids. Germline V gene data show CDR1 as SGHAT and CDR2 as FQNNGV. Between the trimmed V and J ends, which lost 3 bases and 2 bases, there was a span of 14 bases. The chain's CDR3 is CASSFQRGAAGNTIYF. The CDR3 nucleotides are TGTGCCAGCAGCTTTCAGCGTGGGGCGGCTGGAAACACCATATATTTT. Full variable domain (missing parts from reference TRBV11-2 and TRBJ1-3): EAGVAQSPRYKIIEKRQSVAFWCNPISGHATLYWYQQILGQGPKLLIQFQNNGVVDDSQLPKDRFSAERLKGVDSTLKIQPAKLEDSAVYLCASSFQRGAAGNTIYFGEGSWLTVV.

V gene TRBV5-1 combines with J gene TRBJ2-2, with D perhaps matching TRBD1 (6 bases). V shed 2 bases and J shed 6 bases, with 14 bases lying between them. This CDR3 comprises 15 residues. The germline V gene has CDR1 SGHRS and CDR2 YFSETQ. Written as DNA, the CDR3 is TGCGCCAGCAGCTTAAAGGGGGAGAGCGCCGGGGAGCTGTTTTTT. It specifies CASSLKGESAGELFF.

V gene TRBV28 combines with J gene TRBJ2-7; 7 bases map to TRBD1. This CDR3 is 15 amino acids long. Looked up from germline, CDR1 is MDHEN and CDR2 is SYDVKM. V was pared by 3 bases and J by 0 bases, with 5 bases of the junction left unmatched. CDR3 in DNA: TGTGCCAGCAGTTTCCCGGGACAGAGCTCCTACGAGCAGTACTTC. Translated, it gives CASSFPGQSSYEQYF.

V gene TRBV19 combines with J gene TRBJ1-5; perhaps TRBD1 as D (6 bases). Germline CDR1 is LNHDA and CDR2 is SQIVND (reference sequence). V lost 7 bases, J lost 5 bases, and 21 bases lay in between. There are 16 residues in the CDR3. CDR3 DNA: TGTGCCAGTACCCAGTGGGGTTTCAGGGGCGATCAGCCCCAGCATTTT. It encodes CASTQWGFRGDQPQHF.

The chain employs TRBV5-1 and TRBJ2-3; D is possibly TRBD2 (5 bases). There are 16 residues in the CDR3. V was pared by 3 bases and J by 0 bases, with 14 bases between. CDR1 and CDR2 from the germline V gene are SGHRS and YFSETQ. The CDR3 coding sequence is TGCGCCAGCAGCTCTCCCCAGCGGCCTAGCACAGATACGCAGTATTTT. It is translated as CASSSPQRPSTDTQYF.

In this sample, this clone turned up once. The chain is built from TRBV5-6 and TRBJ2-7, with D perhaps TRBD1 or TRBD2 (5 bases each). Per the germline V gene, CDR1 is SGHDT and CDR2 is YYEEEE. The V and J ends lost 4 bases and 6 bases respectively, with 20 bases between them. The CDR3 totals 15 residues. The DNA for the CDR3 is TGTGCCAGCAGCCGCCCCGGGACCTCTATGAGCGAGCAGTACTTC. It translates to CASSRPGTSMSEQYF. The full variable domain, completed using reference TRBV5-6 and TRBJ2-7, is DAGVTQSPTHLIKTRGQQVTLRCSPKSGHDTVSWYQQALGQGPQFIFQYYEEEERQRGNFPDRFSGHQFPNYSSELNVNALLLGDSALYLCASSRPGTSMSEQYFGPGTRLTVT.

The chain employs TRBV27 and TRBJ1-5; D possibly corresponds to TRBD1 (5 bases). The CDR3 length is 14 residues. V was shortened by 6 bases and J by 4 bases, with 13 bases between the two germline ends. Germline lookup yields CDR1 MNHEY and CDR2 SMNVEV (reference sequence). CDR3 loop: CASSPREGNQPQHF. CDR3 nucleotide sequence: TGTGCCAGCAGCCCCCGGGAGGGGAATCAGCCCCAGCATTTT.